Listed below are T cell receptor beta chains from one sample, sequenced in a study of shared clonotypes between healthy human individuals. Some clones are missing from TCRdb's copy, which holds only in-frame ones; the method was immunoSEQ multiplex PCR. The sample includes around 370,000 clones, about 96% of them seen just once. Material: memory CD8+ T cells sorted from blood. The receptors come from a man younger than 40 in good health. CDR3s include the opening cysteine and the closing phenylalanine or tryptophan. A D gene is named only where the DNA matches it firmly. Expanded clones are given a class, and other clones once, few, many or no size at all.

>TRBD1|NA|TRBV6-1|TRBJ1-1
TGTGCCAGCGACAGGGGGCAGATGACTGAAGCTTTCTTT
CASDRGQMTEAFF
>NA|NA|TRBV7-2|TRBJ1-2
TGTGCCAGCAGCCCATACCCTTCTCAGGGGCGGACCGCTAACTATGGCTACACCTTC
CASSPYPSQGRTANYGYTF
>TRBD2|once|TRBV29-1|TRBJ2-5
TGCAGCGGGCGGGAGGGCCAAGAGACCCAGTACTTC
CSGREGQETQYF
>NA|NA|TRBV19|TRBJ2-7
TGTGCCAGTAGTATAGGGGGCAAAGTGACTCTGAACGAGCAGTACTTC
CASSIGGKVTLNEQYF
>NA|NA|TRBV5-5|TRBJ1-5
TGTGCCAGCAGCTTAATACCAACAAGTCAGCCCCAGCATTTT
CASSLIPTSQPQHF
>NA|NA|TRBV14|TRBJ2-3
TGTGCCAGCAGCCTCAAACCCGGGACTCCTAGCACAGATACGCAGTATTTT
CASSLKPGTPSTDTQYF
>NA|NA|TRBV11-3|TRBJ2-3
TGTGCCAGCAGCCTCTACCCGGGCAGCACAGATACGCAGTATTTT
CASSLYPGSTDTQYF
>TRBD1|NA|TRBV7-9|TRBJ1-2
TGTGCCAGCAGCTTGTGGGGACAGCCCTATGGCTACACCTTC
CASSLWGQPYGYTF
>TRBD2|NA|TRBV2|TRBJ2-7
TGTGCCAGCAGCCTACTAGCGGGAGACGGGTACGAGCAGTACTTC
CASSLLAGDGYEQYF
>NA|once|TRBV7-9|TRBJ2-7
TGTGCCAGCAGCTCCCTCTTTGGGGGTGAGCAGTACTTC
CASSSLFGGEQYF
>NA|NA|TRBV7-2|TRBJ2-7
TGTGCCAGCAGCATGACCCTCTACGAGCAGTACTTC
CASSMTLYEQYF
>TRBD2|NA|TRBV7-2|TRBJ2-1
TGTGCCAGCAGCTTAGCTGGAACTAGCGGGAGGTCTGAGCAGTTCTTC
CASSLAGTSGRSEQFF
>NA|NA|TRBV28|TRBJ2-7
TGTGCCAGCAGTTTATGGGTGGGTGCCTCCGACGAGCAGTACTTC
CASSLWVGASDEQYF
>TRBD1|NA|TRBV30|TRBJ2-6
TGTGCCTGGGTACCCGAGGGGACAGCAGGGGCCAACGTCCTGACTTTC
CAWVPEGTAGANVLTF
>TRBD2|NA|TRBV27|TRBJ2-3
TGTGCCAGCAGCTGGGCTAGCGGGCCCCGCTGGGGCACAGATACGCAGTATTTT
CASSWASGPRWGTDTQYF
>TRBD2|NA|TRBV5-4|TRBJ2-1
TGTGCCAGCAGCTCGCCTCCGGGGAGGGCCAATGAGCAGTTCTTC
CASSSPPGRANEQFF
>NA|NA|TRBV19|TRBJ1-3
TGTGCCAGTAGTGGCGTCTCTGGAAACACCATATATTTT
CASSGVSGNTIYF